This paragraph reports one T cell receptor (beta chain). Its antigen target is currently unknown. The sample holds no much larger clone one base away, and base qualities are not on file. The library was obtained by the immunoSEQ multiplex PCR assay. For the multiplex PCR, a mixture combining 60 forward primers for TCR Vbeta segments and 13 reverse primers for TCR Jbeta segments was used. A multiplex PCR assay on genomic DNA amplified the CDR3 region of rearranged TCR beta genes. The Illumina HiSeq System was used to sequence the amplified TCR beta libraries as 87-base-pair reads. For the original study's pipeline: In a later analysis, roughly 80 million unique TCR beta chains were counted across the 650 to 750 repertoires, and roughly 11 million of these chains were shared by at least two donors. Raw reads were error-corrected and collapsed into unique sequences with a nearest-neighbor algorithm that merged closely related sequences to remove PCR and sequencing errors. V, D and J gene segments were assigned by aligning CDR3 sequences to IMGT reference sequences. For a sequence to be retained, a match of at least six nucleotides to both a V gene segment and a J gene segment was required. Rearrangements were classified as productive when the CDR3 lacked stop codons and remained in frame with V and J, and all other rearrangements were classified as non-productive. Following IMGT convention, CDR3 was defined as the stretch from the second conserved V-encoded cysteine up to the conserved J-encoded phenylalanine. Sequences without an unambiguous match to a single V gene segment were excluded from the earlier analysis of about 640 of the donors. An earlier analysis of some 610 of the donors called V segments functional above 56.7% productive rearrangements and segregating when the between-donor standard deviation exceeded 5%. A statistical classification framework was developed to diagnose cytomegalovirus status using the catalog of TCR beta chain sequences. A later analysis assigned V and J genes by comparing TCR nucleotide sequences with IMGT/GENE-DB human TR gene sequences. The TCRdist pipeline was used in a later analysis to assign CDR3 sequences and most-parsimonious VDJ recombination scenarios. In a later analysis, each TCR beta chain was defined by its CDR3 amino acid sequence together with its V-gene family, and reads without a unique V-gene family were excluded. A later analysis removed several hundred highly shared, low-generation-probability nucleotide sequences to deal with suspected cross-contamination and a sequencing artifact. In a later analysis, a clonal expansion index was calculated for each public chain from normalized within-repertoire ranks of inferred template counts. Generation probabilities in a later analysis came from a VDJ recombination model fitted to out-of-frame rearrangements, and those results were checked against IGoR. A later analysis scored TCR-TCR, TCR-HLA and TCR-CMV co-occurrence with hypergeometric tests, applying a repertoire-size bias correction to TCR pairs. False discovery rates were estimated in a later analysis by permuting HLA or CMV assignments 20 times. A later analysis grouped co-occurring TCRs with DBSCAN, adding TCRdist sequence similarity when clustering within HLA-allele-positive subsets. Co-occurrence clustering excluded repertoires with fewer than 30,000 or more than 120,000 public chains, plus five with anomalous nucleotide sharing. TCRdb provides this immuneACCESS table in a form limited to in-frame rearrangements. Some clones are lacking; in checked studies, under half of them reflect an unresolved V gene, and why the rest are absent is not known. Clonal size and the V and J genes are those of that table, whereas D and trimming came from the DNA. This sample is represented by approximately 140,000 clones; 73% of them were singletons. Of the sample, 1.5% to 2% is held by the ten largest clones.

The germline V gene provides CDR1 SQVTM and CDR2 ANQGSEA. V and J are truncated by 6 bases and 11 bases respectively, leaving an intervening sequence of 14 bases. From its cysteine to its valine, the CDR3 spans 10 amino acids. Kept here is only the CDR3 DNA, which spans 30 bases and is read in frame from base 1. These data are taken from a study of cytomegalovirus exposure and HLA in healthy donors (dated by TCRdb to about 2017). Some background on the complete study: An earlier analysis of 587 of the donors reported 276 Gb of sequence data and 100 million to 120 million unique TCR beta sequences obtained from about 180 million T cells. About 300 gigabases of sequencing data and approximately 91 million unique TCR sequences made up an early release that covered several hundred HLA-typed donors. The genetic ancestry cluster associated with self-reported Caucasian donors included 70% to 85% of the roughly 360 genotyped donors. The aim of the study was to test whether cataloging public T cell receptors could identify signatures of past pathogen exposure. The T cell repertoires of around 730 subjects were profiled by immunosequencing and related to cytomegalovirus serostatus. In addition to the first cohort of 650 to 750 subjects, a separate validation cohort of approximately 130 different subjects was used. The study combined high-throughput TCR immunosequencing, statistical association of individual TCRs with disease status, and machine learning to predict cytomegalovirus infection status. To study patterns of TCR occurrence, a later analysis re-analyzed previously published TCR beta repertoires from around 670 donors and added high-resolution HLA genotyping. Rather than drawing on any new phenotypic data, the later analysis identified candidate immune exposures from TCR beta sequences and the way those sequences occurred across donors. To decide whether each TCR beta V gene segment behaved as functional or pseudogenic, an earlier analysis of over 500 of the donors relied on high-throughput TCR beta sequencing. Donor age, sex, ethnicity and CMV serostatus were collected together with the repertoire data. Genome-wide SNP genotypes for about 65% of the 666 donors were used in a later genetic analysis, which treated that subset as a discovery cohort. All discovery cohort repertoires had been generated on a single sequencing platform. HLA typing covered class I and class II loci at four-digit resolution. The number of typed donors differed by locus: about 629-640 for A, B, C, DRB1 and DQB1; some 540 for DQA1; 606 for DPA1; and 400 to 480 for DPB1. Four to six DR-DQ haplotypes were handled as single units for association and clustering, since linkage in the cohort was strong. Among approximately 370 genotyped donors of the cohort, an average of around 240,000 unique TCR beta nucleotide sequences was sequenced per donor, of which 15% to 20% were non-productive. Paper-wide results and their limitations: A few of the identified cytomegalovirus-associated TCR beta chains were confirmed in vitro to be specific for cytomegalovirus antigens. A later genetic analysis associated a missense DCLRE1C variant with V-gene and J-gene trimming of TCR beta chains, and an independent cohort replicated the association. The authors suggested that the approach could potentially be extended to other disease states and immunological phenotypes. A cluster of highly shared sequence variants was judged likely to represent a technical artifact of the sequencing pipeline. Sequencing depth was assumed to be roughly uniform across donors in the presence/absence analyses, though that assumption may not hold. In a later analysis, most CMV-associated TCR beta chains were found to appear HLA-restricted, with HLA associations seemingly driven largely by CMV exposure. The study gave a list of some 150 TCR beta chains associated with cytomegalovirus. In a later analysis, the rate of TCR association differed among HLA loci, with DRB1 alleles having the most associated TCRs and HLA-C alleles having the fewest. Across donors, most TCR sequences were observed very rarely, whereas some public TCRs were present in many individuals. In an earlier analysis of over 550 of the donors, most TCR beta V segments were observed in productive rearrangements about 90% or about 30% of the time, broadly matching IMGT annotations. Only TCR beta chains were sequenced in this cohort, and the absence of alpha or paired-chain data limited detectable features. A further reported finding was that TCR beta sequences accurately predicted the HLA-A and HLA-B alleles for most subjects in the first cohort. The classifier was reported to diagnose cytomegalovirus status with high specificity and sensitivity in both the original cohort and the validation cohort. Because HLA typing was missing for some donors at each locus, association tests included only the typed subset. Linkage disequilibrium might explain the correlated functional status among segregating V segments, but an unknown experimental factor could not be ruled out. In a later analysis, HLA-associated TCR beta chains were found to be more clonally expanded and to have lower generation probabilities than equally common non-associated chains. For the cohort, immune exposure information was limited to CMV serostatus. When HLA alleles, especially DR and DQ, strongly co-occurred, attributing TCR associations to individual alleles was difficult. The 87-base-pair reads could not distinguish some IMGT-functional V segments, including TRBV6-2 and TRBV6-3, so those segments were excluded. A later genetic analysis reported fewer N-insertions in productive TCRs among donors in an Asian-associated ancestry cluster than the approximately 670-donor mean. Because counts were too low, roughly 18 rarely observed V segments, including chromosome 9 orphons, were left out of the earlier analysis of several hundred of the donors. In a later analysis, 16,951 TCR beta sequences were associated with specific HLA alleles at a false discovery rate of 0.05. According to a later analysis, parvovirus B19, influenza, CMV and Epstein-Barr virus appeared linked to several top co-occurrence clusters.

The cohort comprised 710 or so healthy bone marrow donors. Cohort members were all nominally healthy when sampled, although unrecorded immune exposures were likely present. The donor was CMV seronegative and belonged to the group of around 400 seronegative cohort members. A peripheral blood sample was collected from each donor, and TCR beta sequencing was performed on peripheral blood mononuclear cells. Genomic DNA extraction from the blood cell samples was performed with the Qiagen DNeasy Blood Extraction Kit. The source material was PBMCs. This receptor was taken from a woman aged 18-35 years in good health and CMV-seronegative. Recombination linked TRBV29-1 to TRBJ2-7; a confident D gene designation cannot be given. The DNA reads TGCAGCGTCCCGGACCGCCGGGAGTACGTC. Translated, this gives CSVPDRREYV.